This paragraph covers one TCR beta chain sequence. Its antigen is not identified. The record originates from a study of radiotherapy plus CTLA-4 blockade in lung cancer. This table comes from immunoSEQ multiplex PCR, and its TCRdb copy is limited to in-frame clones, with some not included. The data contain some 48,000 clones, 65% to 90% of them singletons. Points from the study as a whole: Tumor-origin TCR clones grew in blood after radiotherapy plus ipilimumab.

This sequence originates from a human donor with non-small cell lung cancer that progressed on radiotherapy plus ipilimumab. Some clones in this sample may be carry-over from other donors' samples. The sample here was peripheral blood, taken from a patient treated with radiotherapy plus ipilimumab.

CDR3 nucleotide sequence: TGCGCCAGCAGCAAAGGCGGGGGTCCCTACGAGCAGTACTTC. It encodes CASSKGGGPYEQYF. This chain links TRBV5-1 with TRBJ2-7; 7 nucleotides agree with TRBD2. This CDR3 has 14 amino acids. With 4 bases clipped from V and 2 bases from J, the junction kept 6 bases outside the gene matches. CDR1 is SGHRS, CDR2 YFSETQ, per germline.